Each of the 15 T cell receptor beta chains below was sequenced from the same sample in a study of OX40 agonist ivuxolimab in advanced cancers. TCRdb keeps only in-frame clones here, not all; method: immunoSEQ multiplex PCR. The sample contains about 69,000 clones, roughly 92% of which appear only once. Source: CD4+ or CD8+ T cells sorted from blood, taken in a trial of the OX40 agonist ivuxolimab. These receptor sequences come from an adult with an advanced solid tumor such as melanoma, head and neck, liver or kidney cancer.

The chain joins TRBV9 to TRBJ2-1; 9 bases are shared with TRBD2. Germline CDR1 reads SGDLS; CDR2 reads YYNGEE. This CDR3 has 13 amino acids. V shed 6 bases, J shed 7 bases, and the junction held 5 bases outside the gene matches. The CDR3: CASTLSGSNEQFF. Here the CDR3 DNA reads TGTGCCAGCACCCTTAGCGGGAGTAATGAGCAGTTCTTC.

V usage is TRBV30 and J usage is TRBJ2-7, with 8 bases lining up with TRBD1. Unmatched junction bases numbered 11, after V lost 2 bases and J lost 5 bases. The CDR3 extends over 15 amino acids. Germline loops: CDR1 GTSNPN, CDR2 SVGIG (reference sequence). The CDR3 nucleotides are TGTGCCTGGAGTACCTCCGGACAGGGTAGCGACGAGCAGTACTTC. Its protein product is CAWSTSGQGSDEQYF.

The chain carries TRBV19 and TRBJ1-5; D uncertain. The CDR3 has 13 amino acids. V was trimmed by 3 bases and J by 3 bases, leaving 6 bases between them. CDR1 is LNHDA, CDR2 SQIVND, per germline (reference sequence). The CDR3 loop is CASSIIINQPQHF. CDR3 bases: TGTGCCAGTAGTATCATAATCAATCAGCCCCAGCATTTT.

The chain links TRBV2 to TRBJ2-1, with 14 bases matching TRBD2. V lost 7 bases to trimming and J lost 10 bases; unmatched junction nucleotides: 12. This CDR3 spans 16 amino acids. Germline CDR1 is SNHLY and CDR2 is FYNNEI. The CDR3 spells CASMFRGLAGADEQFF. CDR3 in DNA: TGTGCCAGCATGTTTAGGGGACTAGCGGGAGCAGACGAGCAGTTCTTC.

This chain links TRBV5-6 with TRBJ2-5, with 8 bases aligning to TRBD2. Germline values: CDR1 SGHDT, CDR2 YYEEEE. The CDR3 covers 15 residues. V trimming: 0 bases; J trimming: 3 bases; junction bases outside the gene matches: 4. CDR3 in DNA: TGTGCCAGCAGCTTGGGGCTAGCGGGCGAAGAGACCCAGTACTTC. Amino acid sequence: CASSLGLAGEETQYF.

The rearrangement joins TRBV2 to TRBJ2-1; the D gene is possibly TRBD2 (5 bases). The CDR3 spans 15 residues. The V gene lost 4 bases and the J gene lost 2 bases, with 12 bases spanning the gap. Germline V gene data show CDR1 as SNHLY and CDR2 as FYNNEI. CDR3 in amino acids: CASSVREPPYNEQFF. The DNA of the CDR3 is TGTGCCAGCAGTGTAAGGGAGCCCCCCTACAATGAGCAGTTCTTC.

The J gene is TRBJ1-3, the V gene TRBV14, with D uncertain. Trimming took off 2 bases at V and 4 bases at J, with 12 bases between the two ends. Germline V gene lookup returns CDR1 SGHDN and CDR2 FVKESK. The CDR3 consists of 15 residues. The CDR3: CASSQSAWVGNTIYF. In DNA, the CDR3 is TGTGCCAGCAGCCAAAGTGCCTGGGTCGGAAACACCATATATTTT.

This clone occurred a few times. The rearrangement links TRBV21-1 to TRBJ1-1; TRBD1 is taken as the D call from the table, unchecked against the DNA. TRBV21-1 represents a pseudogene. This CDR3 spans 11 amino acids. The CDR3: CASSKDDKAFF. The CDR3 DNA sequence: TGTGCCAGCAGCAAAGACGACAAAGCTTTCTTT.

J is TRBJ2-1 and V is TRBV29-1; 11 nucleotides line up with TRBD1. Germline loops: CDR1 SQVTM, CDR2 ANQGSEA. V lost 7 bases to trimming and J lost 3 bases; unmatched junction nucleotides: 8. This CDR3 spans 15 amino acids. The CDR3 bases are TGCAGCGCCACTCCGGGACAGGGGGTCTACAATGAGCAGTTCTTC. Its translation: CSATPGQGVYNEQFF.

The chain couples TRBV6-6 to TRBJ2-1, with 8 bases that match TRBD2. Germline loops: CDR1 MNHNY, CDR2 SVGAGI (reference sequence). The CDR3 has 16 residues. V trimming: 5 bases; J trimming: 5 bases; junction bases outside the gene matches: 11. The CDR3 coding sequence is TGTGCCAGCAGTACGAGGTCTACTAGCGGAGACAATGAGCAGTTCTTC. Residues: CASSTRSTSGDNEQFF.

The count of this clone is one. V and J are TRBV30 and TRBJ2-1, with 9 nucleotides matching TRBD2. The CDR3 totals 16 residues. Germline CDR1 GTSNPN, CDR2 SVGIG (reference sequence). The V segment lost 8 bases and the J segment 7 bases; nucleotides outside the gene matches: 18. The CDR3 DNA follows: TGTGCCGTAAGCCCCCCGGGACTAGCTTTCGGAAATGAGCAGTTCTTC. This codes for CAVSPPGLAFGNEQFF.

J is TRBJ2-7 and V is TRBV2; D not resolved. The CDR3 contains 14 residues. Per the germline V gene, CDR1 is SNHLY and CDR2 is FYNNEI. Trimming took off 6 bases at V and 5 bases at J, with 17 bases between the two ends. The chain's CDR3 is CASSLKQFRDEQYF. CDR3 in DNA: TGTGCCAGCAGCTTAAAACAGTTTCGGGACGAGCAGTACTTC.

The chain combines TRBV7-9 with TRBJ1-1; D gene uncertain. This CDR3 spans 13 amino acids. CDR1 is SEHNR, CDR2 FQNEAQ, per germline (reference sequence). The V end was cut by 7 bases, the J end by 3 bases, with 12 bases between. In DNA form, the CDR3 reads TGTGCCAGCAATATAGGTGCTGACACTGAAGCTTTCTTT. Protein product: CASNIGADTEAFF.

The CDR3 region is CASSLPTGVQPQHF. The DNA of the CDR3 is TGTGCCAGTAGTTTACCGACAGGGGTTCAGCCCCAGCATTTT. The genes are TRBV19 and TRBJ1-5; 8 positions agree with TRBD1. After removal of 5 bases from V and 6 bases from J, the junction contained 6 bases not matched to a gene. The CDR3 extends over 14 amino acids. Germline V gene sequence: CDR1 LNHDA, CDR2 SQIVND (reference sequence). Using reference TRBV19 and TRBJ1-5 for the parts outside the CDR3, the full variable domain is DGGITQSPKYLFRKEGQNVTLSCEQNLNHDAMYWYRQDPGQGLRLIYYSQIVNDFQKGDIAEGYSVSREKKESFPLTVTSAQKNPTAFYLCASSLPTGVQPQHFGDGTRLSIL.

The chain recombines TRBV14 with TRBJ2-2, with D uncertain. In germline, CDR1 is SGHDN, CDR2 FVKESK. The CDR3 contains 13 residues. With 0 bases removed from V and 8 bases from J, the gap between germline ends came to 7 bases. The CDR3, as DNA: TGTGCCAGCAGCCAAGAGAGCTTTGGGGAGCTGTTTTTT. This gives the protein CASSQESFGELFF.